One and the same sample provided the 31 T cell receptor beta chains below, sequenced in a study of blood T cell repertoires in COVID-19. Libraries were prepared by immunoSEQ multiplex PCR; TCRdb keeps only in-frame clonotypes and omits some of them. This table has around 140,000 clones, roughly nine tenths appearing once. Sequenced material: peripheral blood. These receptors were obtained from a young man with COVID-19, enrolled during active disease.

Here the CDR3 DNA reads TGCGCCAGCAGCTTGCAACTAGCGGGACCCAAGGAGCAGTTCTTC. This translates into CASSLQLAGPKEQFF. The chain uses TRBV5-1 and TRBJ2-1; 10 bases are a match to TRBD2. Trimming took 1 base from V and 10 from J; bases not matched to a gene: 8. The CDR3 is made up of 15 amino acids. CDR1 is SGHRS and CDR2 is YFSETQ in the germline V gene.

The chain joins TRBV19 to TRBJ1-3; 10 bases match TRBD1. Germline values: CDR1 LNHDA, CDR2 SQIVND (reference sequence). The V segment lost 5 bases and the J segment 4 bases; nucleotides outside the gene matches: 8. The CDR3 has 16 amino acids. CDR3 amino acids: CASSLGTGVYGNTIYF. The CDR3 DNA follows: TGTGCCAGTAGTCTCGGGACAGGGGTATACGGAAACACCATATATTTT.

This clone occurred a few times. The CDR3 loop reads CASSRDPGQGVDTQYF. For the CDR3, the DNA is TGTGCCAGCAGCCGTGACCCCGGACAGGGTGTGGATACGCAGTATTTT. This chain connects TRBV7-9 to TRBJ2-3; 8 bases align to TRBD1. With 5 bases clipped from V and 6 bases from J, the junction kept 13 bases outside the gene matches. The CDR3 extends over 16 amino acids. Germline CDR1 is SEHNR and CDR2 is FQNEAQ (reference sequence).

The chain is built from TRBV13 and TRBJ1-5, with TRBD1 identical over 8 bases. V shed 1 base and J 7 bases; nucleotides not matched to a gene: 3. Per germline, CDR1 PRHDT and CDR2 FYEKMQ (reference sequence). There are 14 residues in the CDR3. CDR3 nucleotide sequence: TGTGCCAGCAGCTTAGCAGGGGGCACCCAGCCCCAGCATTTT. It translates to CASSLAGGTQPQHF.

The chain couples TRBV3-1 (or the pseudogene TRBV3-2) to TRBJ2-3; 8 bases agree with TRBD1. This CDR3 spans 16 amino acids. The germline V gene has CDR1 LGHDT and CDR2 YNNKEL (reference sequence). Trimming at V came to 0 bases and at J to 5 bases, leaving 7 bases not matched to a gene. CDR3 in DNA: TGTGCCAGCAGCCAAGATAGGACAGGGAAGGAAGATACGCAGTATTTT. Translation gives CASSQDRTGKEDTQYF.

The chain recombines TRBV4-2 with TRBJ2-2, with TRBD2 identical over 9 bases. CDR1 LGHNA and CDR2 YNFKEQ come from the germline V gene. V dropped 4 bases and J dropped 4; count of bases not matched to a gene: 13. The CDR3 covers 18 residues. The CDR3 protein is CASSPPYSGRRGTGELFF. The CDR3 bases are TGTGCCAGCAGCCCACCCTACAGCGGGAGGCGGGGCACCGGGGAGCTGTTTTTT.

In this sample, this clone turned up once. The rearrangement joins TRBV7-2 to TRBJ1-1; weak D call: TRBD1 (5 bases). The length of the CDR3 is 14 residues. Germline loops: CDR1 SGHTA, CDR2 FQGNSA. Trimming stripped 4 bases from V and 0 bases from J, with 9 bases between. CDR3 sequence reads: CASSSRAMNTEAFF. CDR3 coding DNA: TGTGCCAGCAGCTCCAGGGCAATGAACACTGAAGCTTTCTTT.

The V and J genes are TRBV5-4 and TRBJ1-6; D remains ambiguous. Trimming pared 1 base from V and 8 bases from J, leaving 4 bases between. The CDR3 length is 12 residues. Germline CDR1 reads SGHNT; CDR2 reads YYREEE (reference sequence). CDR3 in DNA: TGTGCCAGCAGCTTGTTCGATTCACCCCTCCACTTT. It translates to CASSLFDSPLHF.

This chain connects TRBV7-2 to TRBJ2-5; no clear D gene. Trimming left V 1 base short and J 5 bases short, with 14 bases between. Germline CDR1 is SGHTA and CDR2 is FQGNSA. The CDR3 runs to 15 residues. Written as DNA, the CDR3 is TGTGCCAGCAGCTTAGAAGGCCTGCCTAGGGAGACCCAGTACTTC. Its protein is CASSLEGLPRETQYF.

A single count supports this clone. The CDR3 here is CASREEGPTGELFF. In DNA form, the CDR3 reads TGTGCCAGCAGGGAGGAGGGGCCCACCGGGGAGCTGTTTTTT. J is TRBJ2-2 and V is TRBV21-1; the table calls TRBD2, which could not be checked here. TRBV21-1 is a pseudogene. This CDR3 contains 14 residues.

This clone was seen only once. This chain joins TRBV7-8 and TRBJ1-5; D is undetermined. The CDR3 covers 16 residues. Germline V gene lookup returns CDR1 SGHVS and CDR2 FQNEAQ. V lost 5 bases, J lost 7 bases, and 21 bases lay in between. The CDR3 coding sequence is TGTGCCAGCAGCACTGGCCGGGGAGGGCTGAACCAGCCCCAGCATTTT. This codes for CASSTGRGGLNQPQHF.

The CDR3 region is CASSHAKGLAGVAVPTDTQYF. The CDR3 DNA reads TGTGCCAGCAGCCACGCCAAAGGACTAGCGGGAGTTGCAGTACCCACAGATACGCAGTATTTT. The V and J genes are TRBV4-2 and TRBJ2-3; 13 bases align to TRBD2. The CDR3 has 21 amino acids. CDR1 and CDR2 (germline): LGHNA, YNFKEQ. The trim removed 3 bases at V and 2 bases at J, leaving 17 bases unmatched.

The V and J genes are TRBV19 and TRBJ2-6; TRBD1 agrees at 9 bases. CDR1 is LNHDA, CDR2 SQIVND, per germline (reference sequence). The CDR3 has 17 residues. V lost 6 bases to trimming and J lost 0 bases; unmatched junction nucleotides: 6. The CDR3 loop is CASSQTGGNSGANVLTF. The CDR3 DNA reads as TGTGCCAGTAGCCAGACAGGGGGAAACTCTGGGGCCAACGTCCTGACTTTC.

CDR3 loop: CAWSAGGFRGREQYF. The DNA of the CDR3 is TGTGCCTGGAGTGCGGGGGGTTTCAGGGGGCGCGAGCAGTACTTC. The chain joins TRBV30 to TRBJ2-7; a weak D match, TRBD1 (8 bases). Trimming took 1 base from V and 6 from J, leaving 19 bases between them. Germline V gene sequence: CDR1 GTSNPN, CDR2 SVGIG (reference sequence). The CDR3 has 15 amino acids.

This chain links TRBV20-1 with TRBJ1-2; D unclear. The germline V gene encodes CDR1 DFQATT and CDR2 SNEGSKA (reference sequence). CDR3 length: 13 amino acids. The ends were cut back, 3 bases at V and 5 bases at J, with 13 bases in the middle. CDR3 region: CSASLEGGYGYTF. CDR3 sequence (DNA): TGCAGTGCTAGTCTAGAGGGCGGATATGGCTACACCTTC.

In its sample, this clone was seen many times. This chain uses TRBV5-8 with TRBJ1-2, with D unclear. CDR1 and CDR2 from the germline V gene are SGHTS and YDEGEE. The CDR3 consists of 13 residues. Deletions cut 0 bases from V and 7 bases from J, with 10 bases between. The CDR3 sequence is CASSLAYPLGYTF. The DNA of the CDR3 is TGTGCCAGCAGCTTGGCCTACCCCCTTGGCTACACCTTC.

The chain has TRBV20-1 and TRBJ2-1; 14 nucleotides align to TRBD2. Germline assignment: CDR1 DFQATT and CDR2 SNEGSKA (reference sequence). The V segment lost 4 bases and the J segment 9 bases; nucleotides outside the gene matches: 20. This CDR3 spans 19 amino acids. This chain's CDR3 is CSANDPPGSGLAGEVEQFF. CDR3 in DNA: TGCAGTGCTAATGATCCTCCGGGCTCGGGACTAGCGGGAGAGGTTGAGCAGTTCTTC.

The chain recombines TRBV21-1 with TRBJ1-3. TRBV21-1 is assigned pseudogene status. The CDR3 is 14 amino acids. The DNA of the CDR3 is TGTGCCAGCCAAAAAGAGGGCTCTGGAAACACCATATATTTT. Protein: CASQKEGSGNTIYF.

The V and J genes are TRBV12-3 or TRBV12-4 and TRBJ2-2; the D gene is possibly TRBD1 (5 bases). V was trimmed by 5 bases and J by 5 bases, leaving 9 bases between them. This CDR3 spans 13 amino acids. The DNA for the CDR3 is TGTGCCAGCAGTATGACAGAGACCGGGGAGCTGTTTTTT. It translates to CASSMTETGELFF.

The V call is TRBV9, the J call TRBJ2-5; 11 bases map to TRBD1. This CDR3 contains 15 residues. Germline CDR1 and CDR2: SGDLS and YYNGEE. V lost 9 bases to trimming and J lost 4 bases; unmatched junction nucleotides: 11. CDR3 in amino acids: CATARGQGAGETQYF. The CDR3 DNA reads TGTGCCACCGCGCGCGGACAGGGGGCGGGAGAGACCCAGTACTTC.

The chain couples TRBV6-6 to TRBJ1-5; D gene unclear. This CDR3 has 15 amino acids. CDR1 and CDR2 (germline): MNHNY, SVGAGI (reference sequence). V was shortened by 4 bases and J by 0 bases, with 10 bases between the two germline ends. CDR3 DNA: TGTGCCAGCAGTTCAAACAGAAATAGCAATCAGCCCCAGCATTTT. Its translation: CASSSNRNSNQPQHF.

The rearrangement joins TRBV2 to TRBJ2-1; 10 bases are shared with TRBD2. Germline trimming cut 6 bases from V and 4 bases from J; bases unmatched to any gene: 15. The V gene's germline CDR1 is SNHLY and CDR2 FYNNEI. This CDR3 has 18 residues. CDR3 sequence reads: CASRVKGLGLASYNEQFF. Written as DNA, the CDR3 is TGTGCCAGCAGAGTGAAGGGTCTGGGACTAGCGAGTTACAATGAGCAGTTCTTC.

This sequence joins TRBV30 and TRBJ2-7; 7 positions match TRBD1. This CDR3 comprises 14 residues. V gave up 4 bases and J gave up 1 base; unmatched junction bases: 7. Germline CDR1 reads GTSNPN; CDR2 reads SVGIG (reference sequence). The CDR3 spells CAWTGDSFSYEQYF. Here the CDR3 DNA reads TGTGCCTGGACCGGGGACAGCTTTTCCTACGAGCAGTACTTC.

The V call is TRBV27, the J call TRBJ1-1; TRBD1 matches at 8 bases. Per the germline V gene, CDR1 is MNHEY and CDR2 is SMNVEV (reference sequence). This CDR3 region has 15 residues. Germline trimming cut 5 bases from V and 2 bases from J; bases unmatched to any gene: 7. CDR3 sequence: CASSRAGGGNTEAFF. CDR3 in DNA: TGTGCCAGCAGTCGTGCAGGGGGCGGAAACACTGAAGCTTTCTTT.

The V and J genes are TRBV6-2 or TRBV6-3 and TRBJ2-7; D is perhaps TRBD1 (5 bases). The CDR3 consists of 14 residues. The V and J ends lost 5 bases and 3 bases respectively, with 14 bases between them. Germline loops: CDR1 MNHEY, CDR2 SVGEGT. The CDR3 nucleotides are TGTGCCAGCAGTACGACGGACACCGACTACGAGCAGTACTTC. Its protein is CASSTTDTDYEQYF.

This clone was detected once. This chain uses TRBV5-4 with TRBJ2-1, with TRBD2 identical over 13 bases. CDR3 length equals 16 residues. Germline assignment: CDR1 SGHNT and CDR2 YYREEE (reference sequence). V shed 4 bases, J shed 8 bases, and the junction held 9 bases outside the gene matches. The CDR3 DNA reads TGTGCCAGCAGCACCGTGGGACTAGCGGGAAAATATGAGCAGTTCTTC. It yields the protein CASSTVGLAGKYEQFF.

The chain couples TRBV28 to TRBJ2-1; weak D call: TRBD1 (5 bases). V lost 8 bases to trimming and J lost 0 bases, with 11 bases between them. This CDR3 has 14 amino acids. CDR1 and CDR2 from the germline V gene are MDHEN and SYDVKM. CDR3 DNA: TGTGCCAGCGACAGCCCTAGCTCCTACAATGAGCAGTTCTTC. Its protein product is CASDSPSSYNEQFF.

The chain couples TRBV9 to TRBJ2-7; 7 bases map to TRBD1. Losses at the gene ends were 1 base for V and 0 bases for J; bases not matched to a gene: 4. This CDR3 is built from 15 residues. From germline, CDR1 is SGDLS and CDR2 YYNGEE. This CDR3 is CASSVSGTDSYEQYF. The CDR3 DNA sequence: TGTGCCAGCAGCGTATCCGGGACAGACTCCTACGAGCAGTACTTC.

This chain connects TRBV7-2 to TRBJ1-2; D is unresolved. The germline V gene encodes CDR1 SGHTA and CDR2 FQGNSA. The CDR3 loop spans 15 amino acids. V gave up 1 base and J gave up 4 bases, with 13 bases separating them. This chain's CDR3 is CASSLGPGAGYGYTF. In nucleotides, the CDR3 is TGTGCCAGCAGCTTAGGACCTGGCGCAGGCTATGGCTACACCTTC.

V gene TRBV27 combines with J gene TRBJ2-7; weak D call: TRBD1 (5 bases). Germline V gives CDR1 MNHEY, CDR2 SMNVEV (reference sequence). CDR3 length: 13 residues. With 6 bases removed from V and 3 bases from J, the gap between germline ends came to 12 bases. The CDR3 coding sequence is TGTGCCAGCAGCTCAGGGTGGTACTACGAGCAGTACTTC. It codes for CASSSGWYYEQYF.

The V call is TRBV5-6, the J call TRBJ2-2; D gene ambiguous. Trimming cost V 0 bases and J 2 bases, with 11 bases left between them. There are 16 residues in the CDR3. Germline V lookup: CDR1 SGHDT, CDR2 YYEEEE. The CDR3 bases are TGTGCCAGCAGCTTGGAATCTAGTCGAAACACCGGGGAGCTGTTTTTT. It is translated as CASSLESSRNTGELFF.